This T cell receptor (beta chain) was found in a study of blood T cell repertoires in COVID-19. Study at large: The study drew acute and convalescent COVID-19 samples from the United States, Italy and Spain. The analysed material was cDNA or gDNA that came from T cells, B-cell-depleted T cells, or PBMCs.

The repertoire was sequenced with immunoSEQ multiplex PCR; TCRdb's copy has only in-frame clones and lacks some. The sample carries roughly 200,000 clones, approximately 79% recorded once. CDR3 size: 15 residues. CDR1 and CDR2 from the germline V gene are SGHTA and FQGNSA. The ends lost 2 bases at V and 8 bases at J; junction bases unmatched: 10. The sequence was obtained from a man between 45 and 60 years old who had recovered from COVID-19. The chain is built from TRBV7-2 and TRBJ1-2, with 8 bases lining up with TRBD1. Source material: peripheral blood. In DNA form, the CDR3 reads TGTGCCAGCAGCTTACTGACAGGGGCCTCGCGAGGCTACACCTTC. Its translation is CASSLLTGASRGYTF.